This TCR beta chain is drawn from a study of blood T cell repertoires in COVID-19. Study background: Italy, Spain and the United States were the sources of the convalescent and acute COVID-19 samples. The analysed material was cDNA or gDNA that came from T cells, B-cell-depleted T cells, or PBMCs.

Trimming took off 2 bases at V and 3 bases at J, with 12 bases between the two ends. The CDR3 length is 14 residues. Germline V gene lookup returns CDR1 SGHDT and CDR2 YYEEEE. In the authors' workflow: Amplification with reference gene primers provided the estimates of nucleated cell counts. The protocol was immunoSEQ multiplex PCR, while the TCRdb copy is restricted to in-frame clones and leaves out a portion. That table furnishes V, J and clone size, whereas the DNA furnished D and trimming. The table includes around 50,000 clones, less than 95% detected once. The sequenced sample was peripheral blood. This TCR came from a man between 65 and 85 years old with active COVID-19. The rearrangement links TRBV5-6 to TRBJ2-7; TRBD1 is a possible D gene (6 bases). The DNA of the CDR3 is TGTGCCAGCAGCTTTGACAGGACCCTCTACGAGCAGTACTTC. This gives the protein CASSFDRTLYEQYF.